This T cell receptor beta chain was recorded in a study of T cell repertoires in cytomegalovirus infection. Study information: CMV infection together with matching HLA type was indicated by public TCR beta signatures.

Study-wide results and limits: There were carriers of CMV plus the relevant HLA, and cumulative public TCR beta family frequency identified them. Ex vivo responses were dominated by HLA-C-restricted CMV-specific TCR beta clonotypes.

This clonotype was counted between two and nine times. Its antigen is currently unknown. This CDR3 has 17 residues. Trimming removed 1 base from V and 5 bases from J; junction bases left unmatched: 10. Germline V gives CDR1 LGHDT, CDR2 YNNKEL (reference sequence). From the reads, TCRdb called clonotypes with MiXCR, one entry per CDR3 protein. The sample gives approximately 400,000 distinct CDR3 sequences, around 32% of which show up once; about an eighth is in the top ten. The TCR was taken from a human donor in good health (CMV status not recorded). Some clones in this sample may be carry-over from other donors' samples. V gene TRBV3-1 combines with J gene TRBJ2-3; TRBD2 matches 9 bases. The sample taken for sequencing was PBMCs. Here the CDR3 reads CASSQGFGGGAGDTQYF. CDR3 nucleotide sequence: TGTGCCAGCAGCCAAGGGTTCGGCGGGGGGGCCGGAGATACGCAGTATTTT.